The 22 T cell receptor beta chains given below trace back to one sample, sequenced in a study of radiotherapy plus CTLA-4 blockade in lung cancer. TCRdb's copy holds only in-frame clones and misses some; the assay was immunoSEQ multiplex PCR. Here the sample spans 75,000 to 100,000 clones, 88% being singletons. This sample comprised peripheral blood, obtained from a patient treated with radiotherapy plus ipilimumab. Receptors were obtained from a human donor with non-small cell lung cancer that progressed on radiotherapy plus ipilimumab.

The chain recombines TRBV19 with TRBJ1-3, with D perhaps matching TRBD1 (5 bases). The CDR3 runs 15 residues. Germline loops: CDR1 LNHDA, CDR2 SQIVND (reference sequence). The V and J ends lost 5 bases and 3 bases respectively, with 14 bases between them. DNA of the CDR3: TGTGCCAGTAGTCCACACAGGTCGTATGGAAACACCATATATTTT. This gives the protein CASSPHRSYGNTIYF. Full variable domain (outside the CDR3, taken from reference TRBV19 and TRBJ1-3): DGGITQSPKYLFRKEGQNVTLSCEQNLNHDAMYWYRQDPGQGLRLIYYSQIVNDFQKGDIAEGYSVSREKKESFPLTVTSAQKNPTAFYLCASSPHRSYGNTIYFGEGSWLTVV.

CDR3 DNA: TGTGCCAGCAGTGCGACGAACACTGAAGCTTTCTTT. Amino acids: CASSATNTEAFF. The chain carries TRBV6-1 and TRBJ1-1; the D is unclear. The CDR3 is 12 amino acids. V gave up 4 bases and J gave up 1 base, with 4 bases separating them. Looked up from germline, CDR1 is MNHNS and CDR2 is SASEGT.

The chain combines TRBV4-1 with TRBJ2-7; the match to TRBD2 covers 10 bases. Germline CDR1 reads MGHRA; CDR2 reads YSYEKL. With V trimmed by 0 bases and J by 1 base, 9 bases remained unmatched. This CDR3 is 18 amino acids long. CDR3 DNA sequence: TGCGCCAGCAGCCAAGAAACTAGCGGGGAGGCGTATTCCTACGAGCAGTACTTC. Protein sequence: CASSQETSGEAYSYEQYF.

This rearrangement joins TRBV5-6 to TRBJ1-1; D call uncertain. The CDR3 is 13 amino acids. The germline V and J ends were trimmed by 4 bases and 2 bases, with 9 bases remaining between them. CDR1 is SGHDT, CDR2 YYEEEE, per germline. The CDR3 loop reads CASSPGQNTEAFF. For the CDR3, the DNA is TGTGCCAGCAGCCCGGGCCAAAACACTGAAGCTTTCTTT.

This chain joins TRBV2 and TRBJ2-7; D uncertain. The V gene lost 8 bases and the J gene lost 3 bases, with 2 bases spanning the gap. CDR1 and CDR2 (germline): SNHLY, FYNNEI. The CDR3 is 9 amino acids. The CDR3 DNA reads TGTGCCAGCGGCTACGAGCAGTACTTC. It encodes CASGYEQYF.

The chain couples TRBV6-1 to TRBJ2-1; the match to TRBD1 covers 8 bases. This CDR3 spans 14 amino acids. The germline V gene encodes CDR1 MNHNS and CDR2 SASEGT. V gave up 5 bases and J gave up 8 bases; unmatched junction bases: 8. The chain's CDR3 is CASSSDRGGYEQFF. The CDR3 coding sequence is TGTGCCAGCAGTTCAGACAGGGGAGGTTATGAGCAGTTCTTC.

This sequence joins TRBV9 and TRBJ2-2; TRBD1 aligns across 9 bases. There are 15 residues in the CDR3. Losses at the gene ends were 3 bases for V and 7 bases for J; bases not matched to a gene: 7. Germline V lookup: CDR1 SGDLS, CDR2 YYNGEE. CDR3 residues: CASSGNRGRNGELFF. The CDR3 DNA follows: TGTGCCAGCAGCGGTAACAGGGGGCGCAACGGGGAGCTGTTTTTT.

This chain connects TRBV28 to TRBJ1-2; D perhaps matches TRBD1 (6 bases). There are 16 residues in the CDR3. V shed 3 bases and J shed 5 bases, with 19 bases lying between them. The germline CDR1 and CDR2 sequences are MDHEN and SYDVKM. CDR3 in DNA: TGTGCCAGCAGTTTCGCAGGGGCTTCCATATATTATGGCTACACCTTC. It yields the protein CASSFAGASIYYGYTF.

This clone was found once. V gene TRBV30 combines with J gene TRBJ1-3; D gene unclear. The CDR3 has 13 residues. The germline CDR1 and CDR2 sequences are GTSNPN and SVGIG (reference sequence). With 2 bases removed from V and 3 bases from J, the gap between germline ends came to 8 bases. Here the CDR3 DNA reads TGTGCCTGGAGTATGGGAAGTGGAAACACCATATATTTT. Protein: CAWSMGSGNTIYF. Based on the CDR3 plus reference TRBV30 and TRBJ1-3, the full variable domain is SQTIHQWPATLVQPVGSPLSLECTVEGTSNPNLYWYRQAAGRGLQLLFYSVGIGQISSEVPQNLSASRPQDRQFILSSKKLLLSDSGFYLCAWSMGSGNTIYFGEGSWLTVV.

This clone was seen just once. The V and J genes are TRBV18 and TRBJ1-2, with a possible D match to TRBD1 (6 bases). The CDR3 covers 15 residues. Per germline, CDR1 KGHSH and CDR2 LQKENI. V was pared by 0 bases and J by 3 bases, with 11 bases between. CDR3 amino acids: CASSPPQGRDYGYTF. CDR3 in DNA: TGTGCCAGCTCACCACCGCAGGGGCGAGACTATGGCTACACCTTC. The full variable domain, rest sourced from reference TRBV18 and TRBJ1-2, is NAGVMQNPRHLVRRRGQEARLRCSPMKGHSHVYWYRQLPEEGLKFMVYLQKENIIDESGMPKERFSAEFPKEGPSILRIQQVVRGDSAAYFCASSPPQGRDYGYTFGSGTRLTVV.

This clone was counted only a few times. CDR3 coding DNA: TGTGCCAGCAGTGACCAGGGTGACACCATATATTTT. Translation: CASSDQGDTIYF. The rearrangement links TRBV6-1 to TRBJ1-3, with D possibly matching TRBD1 (5 bases). The CDR3 totals 12 residues. Trimming stripped 3 bases from V and 8 bases from J, with 8 bases between. CDR1 is MNHNS, CDR2 SASEGT, per germline.

This chain joins TRBV5-1 and TRBJ2-7, with TRBD2 identical over 11 bases. Trimming took 2 bases from V and 5 from J; bases not matched to a gene: 3. Germline V gives CDR1 SGHRS, CDR2 YFSETQ. There are 14 residues in the CDR3. DNA for the CDR3: TGCGCCAGCAGCTTTAGCGGGAGGGCCGACGAGCAGTACTTC. Its translation is CASSFSGRADEQYF.

The chain uses TRBV6-5 and TRBJ2-1; D tentatively fits TRBD1 or TRBD2 (6 bases each). Germline loops: CDR1 MNHEY, CDR2 SVGAGI. Trimming removed 6 bases at V and 10 bases at J, with 19 bases between. The CDR3 contains 14 residues. CDR3 residues: CASRNPGGTPEQFF. CDR3 bases: TGTGCCAGCAGGAACCCCGGAGGGACACCGGAGCAGTTCTTC.

The CDR3: CASSLDGTGELFF. Here the CDR3 DNA reads TGTGCCAGCAGCTTAGATGGCACCGGGGAGCTGTTTTTT. The V and J genes are TRBV11-2 and TRBJ2-2; no definite D call. Per the germline V gene, CDR1 is SGHAT and CDR2 is FQNNGV. The CDR3 totals 13 residues. V dropped 0 bases and J dropped 4 bases, with 3 bases sitting between them.

V is TRBV18 and J is TRBJ2-1; 8 nucleotides align to TRBD1. The CDR3 extends over 15 amino acids. Trimming at V came to 6 bases and at J to 4 bases, leaving 8 bases not matched to a gene. Per germline, CDR1 KGHSH and CDR2 LQKENI. The CDR3 here is CASSFRDRFYNEQFF. DNA for the CDR3: TGTGCCAGCTCTTTCCGGGACAGGTTTTACAATGAGCAGTTCTTC.

CDR3 residues: CASTGGGYEQYF. The CDR3 bases are TGTGCCAGCACTGGGGGAGGGTACGAGCAGTACTTC. The chain carries TRBV2 and TRBJ2-7; 7 bases line up with TRBD2. The V and J ends lost 7 bases and 4 bases, in that order; junction bases with no gene match: 4. This CDR3 spans 12 amino acids. CDR1 SNHLY and CDR2 FYNNEI come from the germline V gene.

The chain is built from TRBV28 and TRBJ1-2; D call uncertain. The length of the CDR3 is 12 residues. V was clipped by 1 base and J by 6 bases, with 6 bases between them. Germline CDR1 is MDHEN and CDR2 is SYDVKM. CDR3 region: CASSLSGNGYTF. For the CDR3, the DNA is TGTGCCAGCAGTTTATCAGGAAATGGCTACACCTTC.

The J gene is TRBJ2-2, the V gene TRBV12-5; D gene uncertain. Trimming shortened V by 5 bases and J by 0 bases, and 13 bases separated the two germline ends. The germline V gene encodes CDR1 LGHNT and CDR2 FRNRAP. The CDR3 extends over 16 amino acids. CDR3 sequence reads: CASGPRAQTNTGELFF. The CDR3 nucleotides read TGTGCTAGTGGTCCACGTGCACAAACGAACACCGGGGAGCTGTTTTTT.

The chain has TRBV6-5 and TRBJ2-1, with a possible D match to TRBD2 (6 bases). CDR3 length equals 13 residues. Trimming pared 5 bases from V and 12 bases from J, leaving 17 bases between. The germline gives CDR1 MNHEY, CDR2 SVGAGI. In DNA, the CDR3 is TGTGCCAGCAGTCTACCGACTAGTTTGGTGCAGTTCTTC. Its translation: CASSLPTSLVQFF.

This clone was seen a single time. J is TRBJ2-3 and V is TRBV7-2; 8 positions match TRBD2. V lost 2 bases and J lost 7; bases outside the gene matches: 8. The CDR3 is made up of 15 amino acids. Per the germline V gene, CDR1 is SGHTA and CDR2 is FQGNSA. In nucleotides, the CDR3 is TGTGCCAGCAGCTTACAAGCGGGAGTAGTACATACGCAGTATTTT. Amino acid sequence: CASSLQAGVVHTQYF.

This rearrangement joins TRBV11-2 to TRBJ1-2; possibly TRBD1 for D (6 bases). The V end lost 5 bases, the J end lost 2 bases, and 9 bases lay between the germline ends. CDR1 and CDR2 from the germline V gene are SGHAT and FQNNGV. This CDR3 comprises 13 residues. CDR3 in amino acids: CASSPDSNYGYTF. The DNA of the CDR3 is TGTGCCAGCAGCCCGGACAGCAACTATGGCTACACCTTC.

This sequence joins TRBV4-2 and TRBJ2-1, with D maybe TRBD1 (5 bases). This CDR3 has 13 residues. CDR1 is LGHNA and CDR2 is YNFKEQ in the germline V gene. V lost 3 bases to trimming and J lost 15 bases, with 18 bases between them. This CDR3 reads CASSQEQESGRFF. The CDR3 region has the DNA TGTGCCAGCAGCCAGGAACAGGAGTCCGGGCGGTTCTTC.